This TCR beta chain was retrieved from a study of T cell responses to AZD1222 COVID-19 vaccine. On the study more broadly: Second doses at about 4 or about 12 weeks were pooled. Findings and caveats of the study: Most donors were white British and more were female, and clonal diversity was possibly underestimated. Among vaccine-associated CD4 TCRs, coverage spanned spike, with dominance at 160-218 and 743-854.

Sequencing used immunoSEQ multiplex PCR; TCRdb keeps in-frame clones, though not all of them. This sample has roughly 190,000 clones, with around 92% found just once. Notes on this clone: Its antigen is not identified.

The V end was cut by 0 bases, the J end by 3 bases, with 11 bases between. Germline V CDR1 and CDR2: MNHEY, SVGAGI. This CDR3 spans 15 amino acids. The source material was peripheral blood, sampled on day 0 of AZD1222 vaccination. The clonotype originates from an adult in good health. This chain links TRBV6-5 with TRBJ1-2, with no clear D. The CDR3 protein is CASSYSRSLHYGYTF. CDR3 coding DNA: TGTGCCAGCAGTTACTCCCGGAGTTTACACTATGGCTACACCTTC.